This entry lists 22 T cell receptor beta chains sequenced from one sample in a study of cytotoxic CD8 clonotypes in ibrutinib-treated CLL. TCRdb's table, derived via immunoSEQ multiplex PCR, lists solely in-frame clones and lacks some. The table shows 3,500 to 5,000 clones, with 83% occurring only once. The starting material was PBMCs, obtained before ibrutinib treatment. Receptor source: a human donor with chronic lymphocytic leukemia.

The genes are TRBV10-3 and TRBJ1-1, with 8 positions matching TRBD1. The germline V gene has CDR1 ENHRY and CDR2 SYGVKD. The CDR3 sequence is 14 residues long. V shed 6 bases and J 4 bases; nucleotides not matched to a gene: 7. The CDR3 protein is CAIRLDRESTEAFF. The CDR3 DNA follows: TGTGCCATCAGACTGGACAGGGAAAGCACTGAAGCTTTCTTT.

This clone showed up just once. CDR3 loop: CASSQDGSSYNEQFF. The CDR3 nucleotides are TGTGCCAGCAGCCAGGACGGGAGCTCCTACAATGAGCAGTTCTTC. V gene TRBV9 combines with J gene TRBJ2-1, with D perhaps TRBD2 (6 bases). Between the trimmed V and J ends, which lost 4 bases and 0 bases, there was a span of 11 bases. The CDR3 covers 15 residues. Germline V gene data show CDR1 as SGDLS and CDR2 as YYNGEE.

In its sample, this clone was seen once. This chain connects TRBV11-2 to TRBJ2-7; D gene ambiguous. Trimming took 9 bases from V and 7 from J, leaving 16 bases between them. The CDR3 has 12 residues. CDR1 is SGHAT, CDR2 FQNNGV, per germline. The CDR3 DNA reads TGTGCCAGTGTGACACACCATCAAGAGCAGTACTTC. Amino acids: CASVTHHQEQYF.

CDR3 loop: CASSLERGDSAREQYF. CDR3 coding DNA: TGCGCCAGCAGCTTGGAGCGGGGCGACTCCGCTCGCGAGCAGTACTTC. The V gene is TRBV5-1, the J gene TRBJ2-7, with 7 positions matching TRBD2. Per germline, CDR1 SGHRS and CDR2 YFSETQ. This CDR3 contains 16 residues. Trimming removed 0 bases from V and 6 bases from J; junction bases left unmatched: 12.

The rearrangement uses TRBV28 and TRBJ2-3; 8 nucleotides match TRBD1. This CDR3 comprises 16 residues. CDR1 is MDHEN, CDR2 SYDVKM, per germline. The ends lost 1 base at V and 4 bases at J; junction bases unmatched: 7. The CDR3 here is CASSLFRTGSADTQYF. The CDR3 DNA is TGTGCCAGCAGTTTATTTAGGACAGGGAGCGCAGATACGCAGTATTTT.

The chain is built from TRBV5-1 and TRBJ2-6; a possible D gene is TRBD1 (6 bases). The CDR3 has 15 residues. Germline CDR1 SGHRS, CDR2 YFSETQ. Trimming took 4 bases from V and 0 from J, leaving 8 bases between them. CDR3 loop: CASSPTGSGANVLTF. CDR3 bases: TGCGCCAGCAGCCCGACAGGCTCTGGGGCCAACGTCCTGACTTTC.

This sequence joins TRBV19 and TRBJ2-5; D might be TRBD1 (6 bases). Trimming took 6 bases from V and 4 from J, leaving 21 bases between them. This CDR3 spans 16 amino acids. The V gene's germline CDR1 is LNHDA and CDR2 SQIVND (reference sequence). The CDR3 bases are TGTGCCAGTAGCAACGGACAGTTCCCCTTAAGAGAGACCCAGTACTTC. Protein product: CASSNGQFPLRETQYF.

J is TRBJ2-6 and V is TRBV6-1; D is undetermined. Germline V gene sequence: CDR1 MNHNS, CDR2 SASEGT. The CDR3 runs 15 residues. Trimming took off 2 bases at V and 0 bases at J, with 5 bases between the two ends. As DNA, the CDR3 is TGTGCCAGCAGTGAACAAAACTCTGGGGCCAACGTCCTGACTTTC. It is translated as CASSEQNSGANVLTF.

The chain's CDR3 is CASSLGAAAYNEQFF. CDR3 coding DNA: TGTGCCAGCAGTTTGGGGGCAGCTGCCTACAATGAGCAGTTCTTC. The V and J genes are TRBV28 and TRBJ2-1; a possible D gene is TRBD1 (6 bases). The germline V and J ends were trimmed by 3 bases and 2 bases, with 11 bases remaining between them. Looked up from germline, CDR1 is MDHEN and CDR2 is SYDVKM. The CDR3 runs to 15 residues.

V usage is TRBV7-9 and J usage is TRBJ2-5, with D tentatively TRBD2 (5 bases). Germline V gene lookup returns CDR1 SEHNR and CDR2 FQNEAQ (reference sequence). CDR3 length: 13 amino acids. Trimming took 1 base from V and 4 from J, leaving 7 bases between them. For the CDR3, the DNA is TGTGCCAGCAGCTTAGTTAGCGCAGAGACCCAGTACTTC. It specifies CASSLVSAETQYF.

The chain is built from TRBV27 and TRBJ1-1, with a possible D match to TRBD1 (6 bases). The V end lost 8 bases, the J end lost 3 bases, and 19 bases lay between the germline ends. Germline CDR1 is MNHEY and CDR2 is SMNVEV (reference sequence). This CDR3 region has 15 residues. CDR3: CASAKRDKGDTEAFF. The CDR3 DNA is TGTGCCAGCGCCAAGAGGGACAAGGGGGACACTGAAGCTTTCTTT.

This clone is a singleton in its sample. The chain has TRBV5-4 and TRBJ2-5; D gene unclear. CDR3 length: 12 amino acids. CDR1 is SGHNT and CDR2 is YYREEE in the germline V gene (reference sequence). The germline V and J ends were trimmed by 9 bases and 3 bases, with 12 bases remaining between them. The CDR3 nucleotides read TGTGCCACCCGATTGTCGGAAGAGACCCAGTACTTC. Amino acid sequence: CATRLSEETQYF.

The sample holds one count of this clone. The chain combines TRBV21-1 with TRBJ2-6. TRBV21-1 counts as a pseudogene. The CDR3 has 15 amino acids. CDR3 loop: CATLGFNEGANVLTF. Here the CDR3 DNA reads TGTGCCACCCTAGGGTTCAACGAAGGGGCCAACGTCCTGACTTTC.

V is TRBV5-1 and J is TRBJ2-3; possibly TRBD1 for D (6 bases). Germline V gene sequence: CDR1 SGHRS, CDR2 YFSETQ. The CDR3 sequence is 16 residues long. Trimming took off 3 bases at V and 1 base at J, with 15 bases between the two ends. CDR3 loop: CASSSQGNLGTDTQYF. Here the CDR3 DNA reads TGCGCCAGCAGCTCACAGGGAAATCTTGGCACAGATACGCAGTATTTT.

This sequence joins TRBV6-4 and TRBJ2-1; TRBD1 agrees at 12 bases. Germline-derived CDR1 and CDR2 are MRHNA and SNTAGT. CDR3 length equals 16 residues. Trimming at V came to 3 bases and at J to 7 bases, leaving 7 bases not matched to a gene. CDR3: CASSEKPGQGANEQFF. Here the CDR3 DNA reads TGTGCCAGCAGTGAAAAACCGGGACAGGGGGCGAATGAGCAGTTCTTC.

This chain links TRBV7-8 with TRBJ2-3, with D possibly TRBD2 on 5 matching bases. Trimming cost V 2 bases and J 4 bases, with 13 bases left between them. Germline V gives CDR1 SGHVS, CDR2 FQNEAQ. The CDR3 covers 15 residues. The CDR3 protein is CASSLRSERADTQYF. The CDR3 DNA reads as TGTGCCAGCAGCTTAAGGAGTGAGAGGGCAGATACGCAGTATTTT. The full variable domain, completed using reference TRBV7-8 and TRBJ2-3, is GAGVSQSPRYKVAKRGQDVALRCDPISGHVSLFWYQQALGQGPEFLTYFQNEAQLDKSGLPSDRFFAERPEGSVSTLKIQRTQQEDSAVYLCASSLRSERADTQYFGPGTRLTVL.

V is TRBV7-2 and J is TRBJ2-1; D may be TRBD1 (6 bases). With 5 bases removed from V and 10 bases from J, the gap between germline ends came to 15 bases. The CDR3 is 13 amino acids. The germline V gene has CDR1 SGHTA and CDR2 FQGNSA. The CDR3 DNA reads TGTGCCAGCAGCAAGGGGGACCCGAACGAGCAGTTCTTC. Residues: CASSKGDPNEQFF. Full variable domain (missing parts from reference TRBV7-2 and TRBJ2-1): GAGVSQSPSNKVTEKGKDVELRCDPISGHTALYWYRQSLGQGLEFLIYFQGNSAPDKSGLPSDRFSAERTGGSVSTLTIQRTQQEDSAVYLCASSKGDPNEQFFGPGTRLTVL.

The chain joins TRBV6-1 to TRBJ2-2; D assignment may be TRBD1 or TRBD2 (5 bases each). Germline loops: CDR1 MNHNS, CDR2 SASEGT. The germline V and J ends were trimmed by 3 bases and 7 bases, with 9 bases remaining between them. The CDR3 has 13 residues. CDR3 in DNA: TGTGCCAGCAGTGATTGGGGGTACGGGGAGCTGTTTTTT. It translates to CASSDWGYGELFF.

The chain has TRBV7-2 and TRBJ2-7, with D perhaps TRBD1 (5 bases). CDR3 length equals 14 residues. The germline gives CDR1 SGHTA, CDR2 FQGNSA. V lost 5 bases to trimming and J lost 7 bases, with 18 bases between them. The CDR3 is CASSEFVSRVEQYF. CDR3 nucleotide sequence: TGTGCCAGCAGCGAGTTCGTCAGCAGGGTAGAGCAGTACTTC.

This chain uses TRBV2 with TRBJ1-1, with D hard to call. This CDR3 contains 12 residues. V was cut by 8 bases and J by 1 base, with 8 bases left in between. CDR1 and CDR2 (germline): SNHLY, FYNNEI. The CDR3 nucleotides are TGTGCCAGCGGGTTCGGGAACACTGAAGCTTTCTTT. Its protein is CASGFGNTEAFF.

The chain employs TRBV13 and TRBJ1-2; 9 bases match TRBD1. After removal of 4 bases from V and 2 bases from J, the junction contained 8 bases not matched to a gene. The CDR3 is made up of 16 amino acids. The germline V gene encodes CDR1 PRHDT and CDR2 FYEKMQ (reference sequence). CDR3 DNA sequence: TGTGCCAGCAGCTCTCGGGCCGGGACAGGGAACTATGGCTACACCTTC. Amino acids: CASSSRAGTGNYGYTF.

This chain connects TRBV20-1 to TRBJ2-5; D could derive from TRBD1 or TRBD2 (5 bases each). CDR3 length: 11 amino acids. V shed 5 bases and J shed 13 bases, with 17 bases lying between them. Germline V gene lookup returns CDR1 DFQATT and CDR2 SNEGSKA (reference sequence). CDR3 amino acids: CSAGPRDPSYF. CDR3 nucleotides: TGCAGTGCTGGCCCCCGGGACCCGTCGTACTTC.